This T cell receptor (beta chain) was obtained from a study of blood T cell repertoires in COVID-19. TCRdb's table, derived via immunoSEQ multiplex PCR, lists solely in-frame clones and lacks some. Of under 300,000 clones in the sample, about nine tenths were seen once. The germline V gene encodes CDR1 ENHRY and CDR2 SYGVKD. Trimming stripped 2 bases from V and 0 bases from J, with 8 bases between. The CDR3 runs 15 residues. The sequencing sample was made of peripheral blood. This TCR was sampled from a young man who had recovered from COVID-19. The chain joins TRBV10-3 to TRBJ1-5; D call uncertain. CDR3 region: CAISEQLNSNQPQHF. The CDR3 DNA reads TGTGCCATCAGTGAGCAACTAAATAGCAATCAGCCCCAGCATTTT.